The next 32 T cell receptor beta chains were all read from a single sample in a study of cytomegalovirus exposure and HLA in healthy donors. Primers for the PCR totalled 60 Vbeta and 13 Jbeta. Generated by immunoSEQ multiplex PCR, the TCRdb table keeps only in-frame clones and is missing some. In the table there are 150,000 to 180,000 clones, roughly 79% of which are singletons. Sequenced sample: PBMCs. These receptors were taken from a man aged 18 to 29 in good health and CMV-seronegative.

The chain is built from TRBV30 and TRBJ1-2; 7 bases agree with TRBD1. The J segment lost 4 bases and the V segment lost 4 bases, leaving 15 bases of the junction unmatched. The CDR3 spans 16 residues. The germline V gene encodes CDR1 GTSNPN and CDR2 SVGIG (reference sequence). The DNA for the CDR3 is TGTGCCTGGAACACCCGTGGGACAGTGATCTTCTATGGCTACACCTTC. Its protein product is CAWNTRGTVIFYGYTF.

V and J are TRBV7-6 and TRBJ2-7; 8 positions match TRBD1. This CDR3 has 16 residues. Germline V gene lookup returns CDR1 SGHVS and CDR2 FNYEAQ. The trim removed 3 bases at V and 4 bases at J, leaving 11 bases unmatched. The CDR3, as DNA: TGTGCCAGCAGCTTCCTGGGGGACAGGTTTGGATACGAGCAGTACTTC. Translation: CASSFLGDRFGYEQYF.

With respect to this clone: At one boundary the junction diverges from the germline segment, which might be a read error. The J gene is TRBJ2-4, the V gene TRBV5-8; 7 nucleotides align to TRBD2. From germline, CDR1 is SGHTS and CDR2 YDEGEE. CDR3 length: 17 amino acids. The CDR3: CASSLSGARLAKNSQYF. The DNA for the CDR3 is TGTGCCAGCAGCTTGAGCGGGGCACGGCTAGCCAAAAACAGTCAGTACTTC.

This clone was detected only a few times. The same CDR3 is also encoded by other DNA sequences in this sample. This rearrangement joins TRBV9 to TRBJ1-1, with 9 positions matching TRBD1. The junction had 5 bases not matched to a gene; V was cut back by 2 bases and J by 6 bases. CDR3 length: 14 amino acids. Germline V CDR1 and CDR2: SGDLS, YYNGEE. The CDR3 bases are TGTGCCAGCAGCGTGGGGACAGGGAAGGCTGAAGCTTTCTTT. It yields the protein CASSVGTGKAEAFF.

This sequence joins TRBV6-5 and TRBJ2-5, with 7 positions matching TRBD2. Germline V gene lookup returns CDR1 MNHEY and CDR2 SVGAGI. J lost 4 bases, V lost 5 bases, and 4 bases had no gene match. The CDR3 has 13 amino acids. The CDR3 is CASSVWGGETQYF. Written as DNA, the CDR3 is TGTGCCAGCAGTGTTTGGGGGGGAGAGACCCAGTACTTC.

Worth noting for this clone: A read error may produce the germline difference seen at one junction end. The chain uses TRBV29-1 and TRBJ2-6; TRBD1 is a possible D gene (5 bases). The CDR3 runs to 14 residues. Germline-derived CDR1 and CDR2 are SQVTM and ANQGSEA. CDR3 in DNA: TGCAGCGTTGAATCCCCTTCTGGGGCCAACGGCCTGACTTTC. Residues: CSVESPSGANGLTF.

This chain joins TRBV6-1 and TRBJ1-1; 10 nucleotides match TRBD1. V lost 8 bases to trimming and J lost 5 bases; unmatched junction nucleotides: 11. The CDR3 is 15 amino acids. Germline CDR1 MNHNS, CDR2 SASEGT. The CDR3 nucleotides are TGTGCCAGCCTAAGGGAGGACAGGGGGGGAACTGAAGCTTTCTTT. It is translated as CASLREDRGGTEAFF.

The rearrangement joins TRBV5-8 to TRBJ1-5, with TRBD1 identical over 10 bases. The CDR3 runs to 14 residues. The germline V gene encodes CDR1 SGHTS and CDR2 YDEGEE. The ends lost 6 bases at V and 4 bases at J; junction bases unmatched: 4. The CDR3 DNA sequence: TGTGCCAGCACGCGGACAGGGGGGAATCAGCCCCAGCATTTT. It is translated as CASTRTGGNQPQHF. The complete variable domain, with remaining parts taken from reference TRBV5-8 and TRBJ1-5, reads EAGVTQSPTHLIKTRGQQATLRCSPISGHTSVYWYQQALGLGLQFLLWYDEGEERNRGNFPPRFSGRQFPNYSSELNVNALELEDSALYLCASTRTGGNQPQHFGDGTRLSIL.

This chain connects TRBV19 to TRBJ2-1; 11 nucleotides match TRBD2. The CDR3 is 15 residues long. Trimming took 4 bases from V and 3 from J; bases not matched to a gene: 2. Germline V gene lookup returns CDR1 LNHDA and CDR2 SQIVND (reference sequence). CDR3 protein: CASSTGTSGYNEQFF. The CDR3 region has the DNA TGTGCCAGTAGTACCGGGACTAGCGGCTACAATGAGCAGTTCTTC.

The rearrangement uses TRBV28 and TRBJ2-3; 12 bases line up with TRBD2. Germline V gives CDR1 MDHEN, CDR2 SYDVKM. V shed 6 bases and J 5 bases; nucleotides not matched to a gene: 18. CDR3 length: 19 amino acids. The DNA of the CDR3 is TGTGCCAGCAGCCCCGGGGGGCTAGCGGGGGGGGATACACGAGATACGCAGTATTTT. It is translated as CASSPGGLAGGDTRDTQYF.

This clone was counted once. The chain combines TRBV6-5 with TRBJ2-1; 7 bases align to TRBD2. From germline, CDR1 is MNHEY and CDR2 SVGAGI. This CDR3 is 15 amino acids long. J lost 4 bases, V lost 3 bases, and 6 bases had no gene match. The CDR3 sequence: CASSYGLAAYNEQFF. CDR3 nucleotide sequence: TGTGCCAGCAGTTATGGTCTAGCGGCGTACAATGAGCAGTTCTTC.

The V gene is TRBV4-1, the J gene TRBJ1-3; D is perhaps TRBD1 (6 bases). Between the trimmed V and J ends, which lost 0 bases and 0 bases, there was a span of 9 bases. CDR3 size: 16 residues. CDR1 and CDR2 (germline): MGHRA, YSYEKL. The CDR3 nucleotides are TGCGCCAGCAGCCAAGATAAGGACAGCTCTGGAAACACCATATATTTT. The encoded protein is CASSQDKDSSGNTIYF.

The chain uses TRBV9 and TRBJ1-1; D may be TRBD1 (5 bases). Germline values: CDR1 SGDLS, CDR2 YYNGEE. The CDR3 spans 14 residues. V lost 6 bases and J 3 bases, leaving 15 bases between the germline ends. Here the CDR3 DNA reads TGTGCCAGCACTAAAACCGGGGGAGACACTGAAGCTTTCTTT. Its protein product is CASTKTGGDTEAFF.

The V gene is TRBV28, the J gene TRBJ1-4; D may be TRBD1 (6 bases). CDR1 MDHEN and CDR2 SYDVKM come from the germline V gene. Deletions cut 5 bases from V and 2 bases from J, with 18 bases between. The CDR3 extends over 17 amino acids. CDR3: CASSARGRLTTNEKLFF. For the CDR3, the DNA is TGTGCCAGCAGTGCCAGGGGAAGATTGACGACTAATGAAAAACTGTTTTTT.

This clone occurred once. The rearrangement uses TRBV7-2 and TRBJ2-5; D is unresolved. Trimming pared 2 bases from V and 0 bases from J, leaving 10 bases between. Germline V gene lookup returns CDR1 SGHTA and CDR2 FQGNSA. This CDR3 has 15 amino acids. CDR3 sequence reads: CASSLSTTYQETQYF. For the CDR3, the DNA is TGTGCCAGCAGCTTAAGCACTACATACCAAGAGACCCAGTACTTC.

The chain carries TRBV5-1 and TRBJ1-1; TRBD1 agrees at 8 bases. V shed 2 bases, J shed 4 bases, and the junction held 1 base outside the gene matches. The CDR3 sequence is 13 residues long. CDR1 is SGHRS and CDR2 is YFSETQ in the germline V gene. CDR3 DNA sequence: TGCGCCAGCAGCTTCACAGGGGGCACTGAAGCTTTCTTT. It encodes CASSFTGGTEAFF.

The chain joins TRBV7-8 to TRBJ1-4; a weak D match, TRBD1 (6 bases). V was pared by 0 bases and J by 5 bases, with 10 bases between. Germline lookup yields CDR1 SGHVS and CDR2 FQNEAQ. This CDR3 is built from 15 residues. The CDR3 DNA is TGTGCCAGCAGCTTAGCGAGGCAGGGGAATGAAAAACTGTTTTTT. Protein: CASSLARQGNEKLFF.

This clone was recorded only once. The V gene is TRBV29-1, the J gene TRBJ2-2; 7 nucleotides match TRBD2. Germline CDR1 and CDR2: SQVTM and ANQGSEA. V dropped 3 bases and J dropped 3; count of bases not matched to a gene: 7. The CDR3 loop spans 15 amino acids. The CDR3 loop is CSVDLGRGDTGELFF. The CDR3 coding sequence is TGCAGCGTTGATCTTGGACGGGGGGACACCGGGGAGCTGTTTTTT.

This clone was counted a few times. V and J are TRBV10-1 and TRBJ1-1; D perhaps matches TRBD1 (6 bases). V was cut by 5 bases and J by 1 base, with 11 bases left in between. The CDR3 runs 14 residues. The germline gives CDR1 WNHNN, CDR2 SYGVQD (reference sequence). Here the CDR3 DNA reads TGCGCCAGCAGTAAGGACAGCTCGAACACTGAAGCTTTCTTT. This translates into CASSKDSSNTEAFF.

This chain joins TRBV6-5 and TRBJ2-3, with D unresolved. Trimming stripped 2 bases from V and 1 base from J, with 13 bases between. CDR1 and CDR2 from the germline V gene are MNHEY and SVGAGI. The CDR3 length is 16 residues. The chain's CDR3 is CASSYAGQPGTDTQYF. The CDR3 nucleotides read TGTGCCAGCAGTTACGCTGGCCAACCTGGCACAGATACGCAGTATTTT.

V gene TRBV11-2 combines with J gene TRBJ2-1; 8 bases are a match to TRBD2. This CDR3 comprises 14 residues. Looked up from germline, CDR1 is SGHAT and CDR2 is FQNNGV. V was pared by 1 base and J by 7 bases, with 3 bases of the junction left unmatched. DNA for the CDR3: TGTGCCAGCAGCTTAGCGGGACTAGTAAATGAGCAGTTCTTC. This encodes CASSLAGLVNEQFF.

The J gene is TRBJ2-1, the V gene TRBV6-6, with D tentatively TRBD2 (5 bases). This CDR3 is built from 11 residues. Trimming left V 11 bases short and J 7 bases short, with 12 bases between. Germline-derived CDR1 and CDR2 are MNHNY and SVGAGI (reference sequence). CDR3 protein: CAADRGNEQFF. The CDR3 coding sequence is TGTGCCGCAGATCGGGGAAATGAGCAGTTCTTC.

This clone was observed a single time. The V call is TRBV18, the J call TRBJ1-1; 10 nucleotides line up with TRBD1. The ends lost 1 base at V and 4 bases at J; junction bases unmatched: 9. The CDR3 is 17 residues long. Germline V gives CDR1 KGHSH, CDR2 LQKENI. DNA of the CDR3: TGTGCCAGCTCACCACGGGACAGGGGAGGAGGTGGCACTGAAGCTTTCTTT. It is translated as CASSPRDRGGGGTEAFF.

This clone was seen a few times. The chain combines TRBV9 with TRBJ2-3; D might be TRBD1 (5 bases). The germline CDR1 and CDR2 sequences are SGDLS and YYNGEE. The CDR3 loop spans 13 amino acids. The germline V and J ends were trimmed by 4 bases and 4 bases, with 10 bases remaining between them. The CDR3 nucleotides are TGTGCCAGCAGCAAATGGGGCCCAGATACGCAGTATTTT. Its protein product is CASSKWGPDTQYF.

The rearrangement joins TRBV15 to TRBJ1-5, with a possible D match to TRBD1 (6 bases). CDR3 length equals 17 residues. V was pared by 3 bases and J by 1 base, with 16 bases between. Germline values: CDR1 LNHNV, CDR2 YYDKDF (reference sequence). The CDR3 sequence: CATSRPLGGLSNQPQHF. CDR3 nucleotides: TGTGCCACCAGCAGGCCCTTAGGGGGATTGAGCAATCAGCCCCAGCATTTT.

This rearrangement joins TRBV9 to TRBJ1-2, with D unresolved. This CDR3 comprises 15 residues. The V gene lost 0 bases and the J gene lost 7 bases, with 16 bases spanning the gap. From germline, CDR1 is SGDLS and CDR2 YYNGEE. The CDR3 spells CASSVGAEAGRGYTF. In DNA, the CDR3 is TGTGCCAGCAGCGTAGGGGCGGAGGCAGGCCGTGGCTACACCTTC.

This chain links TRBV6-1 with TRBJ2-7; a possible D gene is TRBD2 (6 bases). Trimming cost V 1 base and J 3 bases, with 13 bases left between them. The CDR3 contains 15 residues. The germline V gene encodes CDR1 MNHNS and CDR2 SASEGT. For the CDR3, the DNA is TGTGCCAGCAGTGAAGGGTGGGGGGTAGTCTACGAGCAGTACTTC. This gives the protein CASSEGWGVVYEQYF.

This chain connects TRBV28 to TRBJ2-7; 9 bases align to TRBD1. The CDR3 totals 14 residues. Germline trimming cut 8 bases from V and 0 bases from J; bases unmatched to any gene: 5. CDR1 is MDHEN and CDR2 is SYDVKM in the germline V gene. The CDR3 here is CASGTGGGSYEQYV. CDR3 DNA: TGTGCCAGCGGTACAGGGGGCGGCTCCTACGAGCAGTACGTC.

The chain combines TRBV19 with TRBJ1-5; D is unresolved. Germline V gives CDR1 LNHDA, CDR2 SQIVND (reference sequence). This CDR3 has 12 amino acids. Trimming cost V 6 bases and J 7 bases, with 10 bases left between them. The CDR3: CASRAEPQPQHF. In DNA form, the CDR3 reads TGTGCCAGTAGGGCGGAACCACAGCCCCAGCATTTT.

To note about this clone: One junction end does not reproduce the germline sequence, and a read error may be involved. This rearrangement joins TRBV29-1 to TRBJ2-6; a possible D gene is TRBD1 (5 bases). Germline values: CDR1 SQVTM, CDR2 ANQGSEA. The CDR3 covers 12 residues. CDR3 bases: TGCAGCGGGTGGGTTGGGGCCAACGGCCTGACTTTC. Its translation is CSGWVGANGLTF.

The CDR3 is CASSPGTRNPYEQYF. The CDR3 coding sequence is TGTGCCAGCAGCCCCGGGACAAGAAACCCCTACGAGCAGTACTTC. The chain recombines TRBV7-9 with TRBJ2-7; perhaps TRBD1 as D (6 bases). Germline V gives CDR1 SEHNR, CDR2 FQNEAQ (reference sequence). The CDR3 covers 15 residues. Trimming left V 5 bases short and J 2 bases short, with 16 bases between.

In DNA, the CDR3 is TGTGCCAGCAGCCTAAGGGACAGGGGGAGCTCCTACGAGCAGTACGTC. Residues: CASSLRDRGSSYEQYV. The chain uses TRBV5-8 and TRBJ2-7; 11 bases map to TRBD1. Germline-derived CDR1 and CDR2 are SGHTS and YDEGEE. Trimming at V came to 4 bases and at J to 0 bases, leaving 6 bases not matched to a gene. CDR3 length: 16 amino acids.